This TCR beta chain originates from a study of blood T cell repertoires in COVID-19 (dated by TCRdb to the early 2020s). With regard to the full study: Samples covering the acute and convalescent phases of COVID-19 were provided by collaborators in the United States, Italy and Spain. The sample metadata nearly always contained a de-identified subject ID, COVID-19 status, age in years and sex. The material from the prospective study consisted of cDNA or gDNA derived from T cells, B-cell-depleted T cells, or PBMCs. A freely available public database, intended as a resource for researchers studying the immune response to SARS-CoV-2, is where the repertoires were released. Samples were obtained from the ongoing ImmuneRACE study (first 160 participants) and from over 1,000 subjects provided by 6 global collaborators. Where HLA class I and class II types were available, the types were taken from metadata supplied by the sample provider, not from assay-based typing. Subjects who had been exposed to COVID-19, were actively infected with it, or had recovered from it provided the deeply sampled blood TCRbeta repertoires that made up the dataset. Overall study outcomes, separate from this receptor: The quantity of clinical and demographic metadata differed by source and by participant and was supplied without curation.

Whole blood was collected in K2EDTA tubes by collaborating institutions according to the institutions' own protocols. For TCRbeta analysis, collaborators shipped samples as frozen whole blood, isolated PBMCs, or DNA extracted from either of those sample types. The immunoSEQ Assay, a bias-controlled multiplex PCR, was used to amplify TCRbeta CDR3 regions from genomic DNA. Processing in the source paper ran as follows. The number of nucleated cells in each sample was estimated by amplification of reference gene primers within the assay. To quantify the absolute abundance of each unique TCRbeta CDR3 rearrangement, sequence reads were collapsed and filtered. Productive Simpson clonality was computed per sample as the square root of Simpson's diversity index over productive rearrangements. Held by TCRdb, this immuneACCESS table contains in-frame sequences only and omits some clones. Under half of the omission traces to an unresolved V gene where checked; the cause of the rest is unknown. The DNA gave D and trimming, while V, J and clone size come from that table. This sample gives fewer than 180,000 clones in total; roughly 82% of them show up just once. The top ten clones comprise under 2.5% of the sample.

The CDR3, from cysteine to phenylalanine, totals 13 residues. The entry retains the CDR3 DNA only, 39 bases that are in frame from base 1. CDR1 and CDR2, per the germline V gene, are KGHSH and LQKENI. V is clipped by 6 bases and J by 7 bases, and the sequence between their germline boundaries is 15 bases long. The table lists this clone with a count of one. Its antigen remains unidentified. No much larger clone is present one base from it, and per-base qualities are unavailable. The chain is encoded by TRBV18 joined to TRBJ1-1, with the D segment identity uncertain. The sequencing input was peripheral blood. The sequence derives from a man between 65 and 80 years old with acute or convalescent COVID-19. The DNA reads TGTGCCAGCTCCCCAGGCGGCGGGTTTGAAGCTTTCTTT. This encodes CASSPGGGFEAFF.